Presented here are 6 T cell receptor beta chains from one specimen sequenced in a study of blood T cell repertoires in COVID-19. This table comes from immunoSEQ multiplex PCR, and its TCRdb copy is limited to in-frame clones, with some not included. The sample has 47,000 or so clones, around 81% seen once. The sequenced material came from peripheral blood. The receptors here all came from an elderly woman with COVID-19, enrolled during active disease.

The chain recombines TRBV5-1 with TRBJ1-2, with TRBD1 matching over 9 bases. The germline CDR1 and CDR2 sequences are SGHRS and YFSETQ. The CDR3 loop spans 17 amino acids. V shed 4 bases and J 4 bases; nucleotides not matched to a gene: 14. The chain's CDR3 is CASSPGQGPRKTYGYTF. CDR3 coding DNA: TGCGCCAGCAGCCCCGGACAGGGGCCCCGGAAGACCTATGGCTACACCTTC.

The rearrangement uses TRBV7-9 and TRBJ2-3, with D unresolved. Trimming pared 5 bases from V and 2 bases from J, leaving 11 bases between. The CDR3 has 14 residues. Germline-derived CDR1 and CDR2 are SEHNR and FQNEAQ (reference sequence). This chain's CDR3 is CASSPMRNTDTQYF. Here the CDR3 DNA reads TGTGCCAGCAGCCCGATGCGCAACACAGATACGCAGTATTTT. Using reference TRBV7-9 and TRBJ2-3 for the parts outside the CDR3, the full variable domain is DTGVSQNPRHKITKRGQNVTFRCDPISEHNRLYWYRQTLGQGPEFLTYFQNEAQLEKSRLLSDRFSAERPKGSFSTLEIQRTEQGDSAMYLCASSPMRNTDTQYFGPGTRLTVL.

This chain links TRBV6-5 with TRBJ2-7; D remains unclear. The CDR3 is 14 amino acids. Deletions cut 6 bases from V and 4 bases from J, with 16 bases between. Germline V lookup: CDR1 MNHEY, CDR2 SVGAGI. CDR3 DNA sequence: TGTGCCAGCAGGCTCACCGCCAAGCCGTACGAGCAGTACTTC. This gives the protein CASRLTAKPYEQYF.

For the CDR3, the DNA is TGCGCCAGCATTGGACACAGCTCCTACGAGCAGTACTTC. Translating gives CASIGHSSYEQYF. The V and J genes are TRBV5-1 and TRBJ2-7; the D gene is possibly TRBD1 (5 bases). Germline lookup yields CDR1 SGHRS and CDR2 YFSETQ. The CDR3 is made up of 13 amino acids. The germline V and J ends were trimmed by 6 bases and 0 bases, with 10 bases remaining between them.

The J gene is TRBJ1-1, the V gene TRBV5-4; D not certain. Germline CDR1 reads SGHNT; CDR2 reads YYREEE (reference sequence). Trimming pared 1 base from V and 1 base from J, leaving 8 bases between. The CDR3 runs 14 residues. CDR3 DNA: TGTGCCAGCAGCTTGAAGGGAGGGAACACTGAAGCTTTCTTT. Translated, it gives CASSLKGGNTEAFF.

V gene TRBV30 combines with J gene TRBJ1-2; perhaps TRBD1 as D (5 bases). The CDR3 covers 14 residues. Trimming cost V 3 bases and J 3 bases, with 14 bases left between them. CDR1 and CDR2 (germline): GTSNPN, SVGIG (reference sequence). The CDR3 DNA sequence: TGTGCCTGGAGAGAGAAGGGGTTATACTATGGCTACACCTTC. It encodes CAWREKGLYYGYTF.